One sample yielded the 24 T cell receptor beta chains listed below, sequenced in a study of cytomegalovirus exposure and HLA in healthy donors. With 60 Vbeta and 13 Jbeta primers, the PCR was carried out. Only in-frame clones appear in the TCRdb table, and some are missing; sequencing was by immunoSEQ multiplex PCR. The sample comprises about 190,000 clones, around 83% of which are singletons, and 1.5% to 2% rests with the top ten. The sample consisted of PBMCs. All receptors come from a man aged 35-49 years in good health and CMV-seropositive.

The CDR3 DNA reads TGTGCCTGGGGGACTAGCTGGACCTACGAGCAGTACTTC. The encoded protein is CAWGTSWTYEQYF. J is TRBJ2-7 and V is TRBV30; 9 positions agree with TRBD2. V gave up 5 bases and J gave up 2 bases; unmatched junction bases: 4. The CDR3 loop spans 13 amino acids. Germline CDR1 GTSNPN, CDR2 SVGIG (reference sequence).

The V gene is TRBV10-3, the J gene TRBJ2-1; a possible D gene is TRBD1 (6 bases). Germline assignment: CDR1 ENHRY and CDR2 SYGVKD. The CDR3 is made up of 12 amino acids. The V gene lost 5 bases and the J gene lost 7 bases, with 9 bases spanning the gap. The CDR3 DNA reads as TGTGCCATCAGTAGGACAGAGAATGAGCAGTTCTTC. This encodes CAISRTENEQFF.

The gene calls are TRBV7-2 and TRBJ2-3, with 9 bases aligning to TRBD2. In germline, CDR1 is SGHTA, CDR2 FQGNSA. This CDR3 comprises 15 residues. V dropped 3 bases and J dropped 6; count of bases not matched to a gene: 7. CDR3 in DNA: TGTGCCAGCAGCTTGGTAGCGGGAGTAGCCGATACGCAGTATTTT. Its translation is CASSLVAGVADTQYF.

V is TRBV7-9 and J is TRBJ1-1, with TRBD1 matching 7 bases. From germline, CDR1 is SEHNR and CDR2 FQNEAQ (reference sequence). The CDR3 covers 13 residues. V gave up 8 bases and J gave up 1 base; unmatched junction bases: 4. The CDR3 DNA reads as TGTGCCAGCGACAGGGCCTCGAACACTGAAGCTTTCTTT. As protein: CASDRASNTEAFF.

This clone was recorded once. V usage is TRBV9 and J usage is TRBJ2-5; the match to TRBD1 covers 9 bases. Germline trimming cut 4 bases from V and 0 bases from J; bases unmatched to any gene: 4. CDR3 length equals 15 residues. Germline lookup yields CDR1 SGDLS and CDR2 YYNGEE. The CDR3 nucleotides read TGTGCCAGCAGCCCCGGGACAGGGTACCAAGAGACCCAGTACTTC. Amino acid sequence: CASSPGTGYQETQYF.

In its sample, this clone was seen once. The chain combines TRBV7-2 with TRBJ2-3, with 9 positions matching TRBD2. CDR1 is SGHTA, CDR2 FQGNSA, per germline. This CDR3 region has 15 residues. Germline trimming cut 6 bases from V and 3 bases from J; bases unmatched to any gene: 7. CDR3 protein: CASRGSGRTTDTQYF. The CDR3 DNA reads as TGTGCCAGCAGGGGTAGCGGGAGAACGACAGATACGCAGTATTTT.

The CDR3 protein is CASSPVAGYTDTQYF. In DNA form, the CDR3 reads TGTGCCAGCAGTCCTGTAGCGGGTTATACAGATACGCAGTATTTT. V usage is TRBV27 and J usage is TRBJ2-3, with TRBD2 matching over 7 bases. Germline V gives CDR1 MNHEY, CDR2 SMNVEV (reference sequence). CDR3 length: 15 amino acids. V lost 5 bases to trimming and J lost 3 bases; unmatched junction nucleotides: 8.

This chain uses TRBV9 with TRBJ1-2, with D maybe TRBD1 (5 bases). Germline CDR1 and CDR2: SGDLS and YYNGEE. This CDR3 contains 14 residues. V lost 3 bases, J lost 7 bases, and 16 bases lay in between. The CDR3 loop reads CASSAGGGLSGYTF. The CDR3 DNA follows: TGTGCCAGCAGCGCCGGGGGGGGTCTAAGTGGCTACACCTTC.

The gene calls are TRBV10-1 and TRBJ2-3; D possibly corresponds to TRBD2 (6 bases). CDR3 length equals 15 residues. V lost 2 bases to trimming and J lost 1 base, with 10 bases between them. Per germline, CDR1 WNHNN and CDR2 SYGVQD (reference sequence). The CDR3 region is CASSETGVGTDTQYF. As DNA, the CDR3 is TGCGCCAGCAGTGAGACGGGGGTTGGCACAGATACGCAGTATTTT.

CDR3 protein: CASSLARTSGYNEQFF. The CDR3 bases are TGTGCCAGCAGCTTAGCGCGGACTAGCGGTTACAATGAGCAGTTCTTC. This chain connects TRBV7-2 to TRBJ2-1; 10 nucleotides line up with TRBD2. Germline-derived CDR1 and CDR2 are SGHTA and FQGNSA. V gave up 0 bases and J gave up 4 bases; unmatched junction bases: 3. The CDR3 loop spans 16 amino acids.

The chain carries TRBV10-3 and TRBJ2-7, with D perhaps TRBD2 (6 bases). The V end lost 2 bases, the J end lost 2 bases, and 10 bases lay between the germline ends. The CDR3 has 14 amino acids. CDR1 and CDR2 (germline): ENHRY, SYGVKD. CDR3: CAISEGLTPYEQYF. CDR3 in DNA: TGTGCCATCAGTGAGGGACTAACCCCCTACGAGCAGTACTTC.

The chain has TRBV9 and TRBJ1-1; 9 bases fit TRBD1. Germline-derived CDR1 and CDR2 are SGDLS and YYNGEE. The CDR3 is 15 amino acids. Trimming cost V 4 bases and J 1 base; bases outside gene matches: 5. The CDR3 is CASSLTGQGNTEAFF. DNA of the CDR3: TGTGCCAGCAGCTTAACGGGACAGGGGAACACTGAAGCTTTCTTT.

V is TRBV6-5 and J is TRBJ1-1; D is perhaps TRBD1 (6 bases). CDR3 length equals 13 residues. V lost 2 bases and J lost 5, with 9 bases in between. The germline CDR1 and CDR2 sequences are MNHEY and SVGAGI. CDR3 region: CASSYPGTTEAFF. CDR3 DNA sequence: TGTGCCAGCAGTTACCCCGGGACAACTGAAGCTTTCTTT.

This chain uses TRBV6-6 with TRBJ1-1; the D is unclear. Trimming left V 2 bases short and J 6 bases short, with 13 bases between. Germline V gene data show CDR1 as MNHNY and CDR2 as SVGAGI (reference sequence). The CDR3 is 14 residues long. In nucleotides, the CDR3 is TGTGCCAGCAGTTACGCCGGCACCGACTCTGAAGCTTTCTTT. Protein: CASSYAGTDSEAFF.

This chain connects TRBV14 to TRBJ2-7; 10 nucleotides match TRBD2. V lost 4 bases, J lost 3 bases, and 3 bases stayed unmatched. The CDR3 is 14 residues long. CDR1 is SGHDN, CDR2 FVKESK, per germline. The CDR3 DNA follows: TGTGCCAGCAGCCCGGGACTAGCGCACTACGAGCAGTACTTC. This translates into CASSPGLAHYEQYF.

J is TRBJ1-2 and V is TRBV7-2; D not certain. From germline, CDR1 is SGHTA and CDR2 FQGNSA. V shed 1 base and J shed 4 bases, with 7 bases lying between them. There are 13 residues in the CDR3. Here the CDR3 reads CASSLGSSYGYTF. CDR3 nucleotides: TGTGCCAGCAGCTTAGGTAGCAGCTATGGCTACACCTTC. Based on the CDR3 plus reference TRBV7-2 and TRBJ1-2, the full variable domain is GAGVSQSPSNKVTEKGKDVELRCDPISGHTALYWYRQSLGQGLEFLIYFQGNSAPDKSGLPSDRFSAERTGGSVSTLTIQRTQQEDSAVYLCASSLGSSYGYTFGSGTRLTVV.

The V gene is TRBV27, the J gene TRBJ2-7; a weak D match, TRBD1 (5 bases). This CDR3 region has 12 residues. V was clipped by 2 bases and J by 5 bases, with 7 bases between them. Germline assignment: CDR1 MNHEY and CDR2 SMNVEV (reference sequence). The CDR3: CASSLQGDEQYF. The CDR3 bases are TGTGCCAGCAGTTTACAGGGTGACGAGCAGTACTTC.

This chain links TRBV14 with TRBJ2-5, with 11 bases lining up with TRBD2. The CDR3 extends over 15 amino acids. Germline loops: CDR1 SGHDN, CDR2 FVKESK. V lost 1 base, J lost 4 bases, and 2 bases stayed unmatched. The CDR3 bases are TGTGCCAGCAGCCAAGTCGGACTAGCGGGAGAGACCCAGTACTTC. Translating gives CASSQVGLAGETQYF.

The chain links TRBV19 to TRBJ1-2; D is perhaps TRBD1 (5 bases). The CDR3 is made up of 15 amino acids. The V end was cut by 1 base, the J end by 3 bases, with 12 bases between. CDR1 and CDR2 (germline): LNHDA, SQIVND (reference sequence). The CDR3 protein is CASSIGTQEYYGYTF. The CDR3 region has the DNA TGTGCCAGTAGTATAGGCACACAGGAATACTATGGCTACACCTTC. Full variable domain (rest looked up from reference TRBV19 and TRBJ1-2): DGGITQSPKYLFRKEGQNVTLSCEQNLNHDAMYWYRQDPGQGLRLIYYSQIVNDFQKGDIAEGYSVSREKKESFPLTVTSAQKNPTAFYLCASSIGTQEYYGYTFGSGTRLTVV.

This chain uses TRBV9 with TRBJ2-5; 13 bases align to TRBD2. Germline V CDR1 and CDR2: SGDLS, YYNGEE. The CDR3 has 19 amino acids. Unmatched junction bases numbered 14, after V lost 3 bases and J lost 3 bases. The CDR3 loop reads CASSAGLAGVGGNKETQYF. CDR3 in DNA: TGTGCCAGCAGCGCCGGACTAGCGGGAGTGGGGGGGAATAAAGAGACCCAGTACTTC.

V and J are TRBV5-1 and TRBJ2-5; 8 bases match TRBD1. The CDR3 loop spans 16 amino acids. J lost 5 bases, V lost 4 bases, and 13 bases had no gene match. Germline V gene sequence: CDR1 SGHRS, CDR2 YFSETQ. The CDR3 DNA follows: TGCGCCAGCAGCCCAGCAGGACAGGGTTCTTCGGAGACCCAGTACTTC. This sequence encodes CASSPAGQGSSETQYF.

The chain recombines TRBV6-4 with TRBJ1-2, with unresolved D. V was cut by 3 bases and J by 1 base, with 9 bases left in between. From germline, CDR1 is MRHNA and CDR2 SNTAGT. The CDR3 covers 14 residues. The CDR3 DNA reads as TGTGCCAGCAGTGAGGAGCCCGGTAACTATGGCTACACCTTC. It is translated as CASSEEPGNYGYTF.

The rearrangement uses TRBV5-1 and TRBJ2-1; 10 bases agree with TRBD2. The V gene end was trimmed by 7 bases and the J gene end by 4 bases; junction bases not matched to a gene: 8. The CDR3 sequence is 15 residues long. Germline CDR1 is SGHRS and CDR2 is YFSETQ. The CDR3 sequence is CASRTGTSAYNEQFF. Here the CDR3 DNA reads TGCGCCAGCCGGACCGGGACTAGCGCTTACAATGAGCAGTTCTTC.

This clone came up once. V and J are TRBV5-6 and TRBJ2-1; the match to TRBD2 covers 9 bases. The trim removed 1 base at V and 4 bases at J, leaving 15 bases unmatched. Germline V lookup: CDR1 SGHDT, CDR2 YYEEEE. The CDR3 runs to 19 residues. The CDR3 here is CASSLRDSGRGNYYNEQFF. For the CDR3, the DNA is TGTGCCAGCAGCTTGAGAGATAGCGGGAGAGGAAACTATTACAATGAGCAGTTCTTC.